These 8 T cell receptor beta chains originate from one sample sequenced in a study of regulatory T cells in long-lasting Graves disease. Time point defined: newly diagnosed GD, antithyroid drugs for less than 3 months. There was RNA extracted from PBMCs, and the TCR library was made from it. Arm-PCR of CDR3 regions with iRepertoire HTBI primers generated TCR beta libraries. One entry per CDR3 protein, called by TCRdb with MiXCR from the multiplex PCR reads. The sample has under 300,000 distinct CDR3 sequences, 20% to 25% seen once. The sample here was peripheral blood mononuclear cells (PBMCs), taken at new diagnosis, from a patient treated with antithyroid drugs. Source of these receptors: a female donor with Graves disease.

This clonotype was counted ten times or more. V gene TRBV7-2 combines with J gene TRBJ1-1, with TRBD1 matching 7 bases. This CDR3 has 14 residues. Germline loops: CDR1 SGHTA, CDR2 FQGNSA. The V and J ends lost 6 bases and 9 bases, in that order; junction bases with no gene match: 13. In DNA, the CDR3 is TGTGCCAGCAGATTCCCCGGGACAGTCACAAAAGCTTTCTTT. Its translation is CASRFPGTVTKAFF.

In regard to this clonotype: This clone may be a read error of a much larger clone one base away. V gene TRBV6-1 combines with J gene TRBJ2-1; the D gene is possibly TRBD2 (5 bases). Germline CDR1 is MNHNS and CDR2 is SASEGT. The CDR3 covers 13 residues. Trimming took 7 bases from V and 8 from J, leaving 15 bases between them. The DNA for the CDR3 is TGTGCCAGCAAACCCACAGCGGTCGATGAGCAGTTCTTC. Translating gives CASKPTAVDEQFF.

This clonotype showed up many times. The CDR3 region has the DNA TGTGCCAGCAGCCCCGGCCAGGGGGGTCCTCCAGATACGCAGTATTTT. The encoded protein is CASSPGQGGPPDTQYF. The chain joins TRBV7-9 to TRBJ2-3; D may be TRBD1 (7 bases). Germline loops: CDR1 SEHNR, CDR2 FQNEAQ (reference sequence). Trimming stripped 5 bases from V and 4 bases from J, with 19 bases between. This CDR3 contains 16 residues.

This clonotype occurred a few times. The rearrangement joins TRBV9 to TRBJ1-1, with TRBD1 matching 7 bases. The length of the CDR3 is 12 residues. Germline CDR1 is SGDLS and CDR2 is YYNGEE. J gave up 10 bases and V 2 bases, and 5 bases lay outside the gene matches. For the CDR3, the DNA is TGTGCCAGCAGCGTTCCAGGGGGAGTAGCTTTCTTT. This codes for CASSVPGGVAFF.

This clonotype was seen many times. This sequence joins TRBV28 and TRBJ2-3, with 12 bases identical to TRBD2. Looked up from germline, CDR1 is MDHEN and CDR2 is SYDVKM. The CDR3 spans 19 residues. The ends lost 8 bases at V and 0 bases at J; junction bases unmatched: 15. CDR3 amino acids: CASRREGGLAGISTDTQYF. The CDR3 DNA follows: TGTGCCAGCCGTCGGGAAGGTGGACTAGCGGGGATCAGCACAGATACGCAGTATTTT.

Comments on this clonotype: Since a far larger clone is one base different, this is likely a read error. This chain joins TRBV10-1 and TRBJ2-1; tentative D call: TRBD2 (6 bases). The CDR3 consists of 15 residues. In germline, CDR1 is WNHNN, CDR2 SYGVQD (reference sequence). CDR3 coding DNA: TGTGCCATCACGGACTATTTGAGCTCCTACAATGAGCAGTTCTTC. Translating it yields CAITDYLSSYNEQFF.

This clonotype has a count of ten or more. The chain uses TRBV30 and TRBJ2-6, with TRBD1 matching over 7 bases. The V gene end was trimmed by 4 bases and the J gene end by 2 bases; junction bases not matched to a gene: 5. The V gene's germline CDR1 is GTSNPN and CDR2 SVGIG (reference sequence). The CDR3 is 15 amino acids. DNA for the CDR3: TGTGCCTGGATGAAGGGGGCGACTGGGGCCAACGTCCTGACTTTC. This encodes CAWMKGATGANVLTF.

This clonotype occurred many times. The chain has TRBV5-1 and TRBJ1-2, with 7 bases lining up with TRBD1. The CDR3 is made up of 15 amino acids. The trim removed 0 bases at V and 8 bases at J, leaving 10 bases unmatched. Germline CDR1 SGHRS, CDR2 YFSETQ. The CDR3 loop is CASSLDVGGARGYTF. CDR3 sequence (DNA): TGCGCCAGCAGCTTGGACGTAGGGGGCGCGAGGGGCTACACCTTC.